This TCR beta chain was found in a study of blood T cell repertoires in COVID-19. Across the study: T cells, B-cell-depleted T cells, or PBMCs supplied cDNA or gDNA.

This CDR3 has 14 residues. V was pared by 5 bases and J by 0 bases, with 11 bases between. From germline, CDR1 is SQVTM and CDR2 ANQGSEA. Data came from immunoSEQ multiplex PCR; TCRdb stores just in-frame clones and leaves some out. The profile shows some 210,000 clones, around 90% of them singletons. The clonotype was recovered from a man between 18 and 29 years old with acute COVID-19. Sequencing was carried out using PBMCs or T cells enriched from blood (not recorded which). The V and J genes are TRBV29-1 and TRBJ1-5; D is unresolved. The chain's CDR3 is CSVTESYSNQPQHF. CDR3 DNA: TGCAGCGTTACAGAGTCGTATAGCAATCAGCCCCAGCATTTT.